Listed below are T cell receptor beta chains from one sample, sequenced in a study of identical twins. TCRdb re-called the 5' RACE reads through MiXCR, storing one row per CDR3 protein. Seen here are under 350,000 distinct CDR3 sequences, roughly 10% observed once, and the top ten hold roughly 7%. The data were also submitted as part of a second study, on yellow fever vaccine responses in identical twins.

Sequenced input: CD8+ T cells sorted from blood. These receptors were collected from a woman between 18 and 29 years old in good health. The CDR3 runs from the conserved cysteine through the conserved F or W. A D gene is named only where the DNA matches it firmly.

TRBV29-1,TRBD1,TRBJ1-2,CSVDRGLYGYTF
TRBV5-1,TRBD2,TRBJ2-1,CASSWSGGAYNEQFF
TRBV21-1,.,TRBJ2-7,CASSNFRERSYEQYF
TRBV27,.,TRBJ2-2,CASSLAKGELFF
TRBV20-1,.,TRBJ2-7,CSAISTEYEQYF
TRBV7-9,.,TRBJ2-7,CASSLEGPSSYEQYF
TRBV19,.,TRBJ2-7,CASTGVLKSSYEQYF
TRBV5-4,TRBD2,TRBJ2-2,CASSLASASGRTGELFF
TRBV27,.,TRBJ2-7,CASSLRDKIYEQYF
TRBV11-2,TRBD1,TRBJ2-5,CASSFTANRGTGTQYF
TRBV11-1,TRBD2,TRBJ2-3,CASSGQTSGEDTSTDTQYF
TRBV6-1,.,TRBJ1-2,CASSDRPYQLNGYTF
TRBV29-1,TRBD2,TRBJ2-7,CSVLKGGRRNEQYF
TRBV27,.,TRBJ2-1,CASSSALKAYNEQFF
TRBV29-1,.,TRBJ2-7,CSVILAASGYEQYF
TRBV20-1,.,TRBJ2-6,CSARSGANVLTF
TRBV4-3,.,TRBJ2-4,CASSQALDGAKNIQYF
TRBV7-9,TRBD1,TRBJ1-1,CASSRDRAGLNTEAFF
TRBV27,.,TRBJ2-7,CASSLPQLEGRSYEQYF
TRBV28,.,TRBJ2-3,CASSSTGEPTDTQYF
TRBV27,TRBD1,TRBJ2-7,CASSLSQGAYEQYF
TRBV6-5,.,TRBJ2-5,CASSYGRGGETQYF
TRBV12-3/TRBV12-4,.,TRBJ1-2,CASSLSVTGFNGYTF
TRBV20-1,TRBD2,TRBJ2-5,CSAKSGGAGETQYF
TRBV2,.,TRBJ1-5,CASTPDGYNQPQHF
TRBV6-2/TRBV6-3,.,TRBJ2-5,CASSVFTTQETQYF
TRBV29-1,TRBD1,TRBJ2-5,CSALTGVETQYF
TRBV29-1,.,TRBJ2-7,CSVEERDHEQYF
TRBV4-3,.,TRBJ2-1,CASSQEREEQFF
TRBV30,.,TRBJ2-1,CAWSPTSYNEQFF
TRBV6-5,TRBD1,TRBJ2-7,CASSSPGTGAYEQYF
TRBV15,TRBD1,TRBJ2-1,CATSDRASSYNEQFF
TRBV7-6,.,TRBJ1-1,CASSSLMNTEAFF
TRBV10-3,TRBD1,TRBJ2-7,CAISDSGTGPHEQYF
TRBV20-1,.,TRBJ2-1,CSARVVDEQFF
TRBV12-3/TRBV12-4,.,TRBJ1-2,CASSLGGSGYTF
TRBV30,TRBD2,TRBJ2-2,CAWSGGGLLELFF
TRBV3-1,.,TRBJ2-1,CASSPRSNPPEQFF
TRBV6-5,TRBD2,TRBJ2-3,CASSYIGLAGTDTQYF
TRBV14,.,TRBJ1-1,CASSQDLGGWTEAFF
TRBV24-1,.,TRBJ2-6,CATSDLYSGPASGANVLTF
TRBV6-5,TRBD2,TRBJ2-7,CASSSSGGPYEQYF
TRBV7-9,.,TRBJ2-3,CASSLVAGLDTDTQYF
TRBV4-3,.,TRBJ2-7,CASSQDRGFPYEQYF
TRBV28,.,TRBJ2-2,CASHRLGELFF
TRBV29-1,.,TRBJ2-7,CSVEGRGREQYF
TRBV12-3/TRBV12-4,TRBD1,TRBJ2-2,CASSSSRGLHPGELFF
TRBV20-1,.,TRBJ2-7,CSKSGAYEQYF
TRBV6-5,TRBD1,TRBJ2-7,CASSIDRGKDEQYF
TRBV29-1,TRBD2,TRBJ2-1,CSVGGLAGAYNEQFF
TRBV11-2,TRBD2,TRBJ2-7,CASTTGTSGSYEQYF
TRBV30,.,TRBJ2-5,CAWSWEFETQYF
TRBV12-3/TRBV12-4,TRBD1,TRBJ2-1,CASSLFGTGEKDNEQFF
TRBV25-1,.,TRBJ1-2,CATPGPEGYTF